The 10 T cell receptor beta chains presented below share a single source sample, sequenced in a study of somatic mutations in cytotoxic T cells in rheumatoid arthritis (dated by TCRdb to 2017 to 2019). Libraries were built with the immunoSEQ multiplex PCR assay. What TCRdb holds here is the immuneACCESS table cut down to in-frame rearrangements. Part of the clones is not present; checked against another copy, under half of the missing clones reflect an unresolved V gene, and the others are unexplained. For this sample there are about 10,000 clones; about 81% appear just once. The top ten clones comprise approximately 19% of the sample. Sequences were obtained from CD8+ T cells sorted from blood. These receptors were collected from a woman aged 50 to 65 in good health.

The chain links TRBV7-9 to TRBJ2-1; D may be TRBD1 (5 bases). CDR1 and CDR2 from the germline V gene are SEHNR and FQNEAQ (reference sequence). The CDR3 runs 14 residues. V was clipped by 5 bases and J by 0 bases, with 8 bases between them. The CDR3 sequence: CASSQGTSYNEQFF. CDR3 in DNA: TGTGCCAGCAGCCAGGGCACCTCCTACAATGAGCAGTTCTTC.

The V and J genes are TRBV5-6 and TRBJ2-4; 7 bases match TRBD2. V shed 2 bases and J 6 bases; nucleotides not matched to a gene: 5. There are 14 residues in the CDR3. Germline V gene lookup returns CDR1 SGHDT and CDR2 YYEEEE. Here the CDR3 reads CASSLNPSGNIQYF. The CDR3 region has the DNA TGTGCCAGCAGCTTAAATCCTAGCGGAAACATTCAGTACTTC. Full variable domain (outside the CDR3, taken from reference TRBV5-6 and TRBJ2-4): DAGVTQSPTHLIKTRGQQVTLRCSPKSGHDTVSWYQQALGQGPQFIFQYYEEEERQRGNFPDRFSGHQFPNYSSELNVNALLLGDSALYLCASSLNPSGNIQYFGAGTRLSVL.

The chain combines TRBV5-3 with TRBJ1-2; 10 positions match TRBD1. TRBV5-3 is known as an ORF, though its function is uncertain. V was clipped by 5 bases and J by 6 bases; unmatched bases: 7. This CDR3 spans 14 amino acids. CDR3 protein: CARSSTGGADGYTF. CDR3 sequence (DNA): TGTGCCAGAAGTTCGACAGGGGGCGCAGATGGCTACACCTTC.

The chain joins TRBV27 to TRBJ2-5, with 9 positions matching TRBD1. The V and J ends lost 6 bases and 3 bases, in that order; junction bases with no gene match: 2. Germline loops: CDR1 MNHEY, CDR2 SMNVEV (reference sequence). The CDR3 totals 13 residues. The CDR3, as DNA: TGTGCCAGCAGCAGGACAGGGGAAGAGACCCAGTACTTC. Residues: CASSRTGEETQYF.

The chain links TRBV9 to TRBJ2-7; D is possibly TRBD2 (6 bases). Trimming shortened V by 4 bases and J by 1 base, and 9 bases separated the two germline ends. The length of the CDR3 is 13 residues. Germline lookup yields CDR1 SGDLS and CDR2 YYNGEE. The CDR3 protein is CASSQGLSYEQYF. The CDR3 DNA follows: TGTGCCAGCAGCCAGGGACTTTCCTACGAGCAGTACTTC.

J is TRBJ1-1 and V is TRBV19, with a possible D match to TRBD1 (5 bases). V lost 7 bases to trimming and J lost 2 bases, with 26 bases between them. The CDR3 is 18 amino acids. Per germline, CDR1 LNHDA and CDR2 SQIVND (reference sequence). The CDR3 DNA follows: TGTGCCAGTATTCCGACCATCATTCTGGGGCAGCTTAACACTGAAGCTTTCTTT. Translating it yields CASIPTIILGQLNTEAFF.

The chain has TRBV6-5 and TRBJ2-3; 9 bases map to TRBD2. The CDR3 is 16 amino acids. Germline loops: CDR1 MNHEY, CDR2 SVGAGI. The V segment lost 3 bases and the J segment 8 bases; nucleotides outside the gene matches: 12. The CDR3, as DNA: TGTGCCAGCAGTTATTCCTGGCGGGAGGGCCGGGGTACGCAGTATTTT. Protein: CASSYSWREGRGTQYF.

This chain links TRBV7-6 with TRBJ2-5; TRBD2 aligns across 15 bases. The V and J ends lost 5 bases and 4 bases, in that order; junction bases with no gene match: 8. The germline V gene encodes CDR1 SGHVS and CDR2 FNYEAQ. CDR3 size: 17 residues. DNA for the CDR3: TGTGCCAGCAGCCCCGGGACTAGCGGGGGGTACGGAGAGACCCAGTACTTC. Protein: CASSPGTSGGYGETQYF.

The sample holds a few counts of this clone. The chain uses TRBV7-8 and TRBJ2-1; 12 bases fit TRBD2. The length of the CDR3 is 16 residues. CDR1 is SGHVS and CDR2 is FQNEAQ in the germline V gene. J lost 3 bases, V lost 5 bases, and 5 bases had no gene match. The CDR3 protein is CASSPQTSGGYNEQFF. CDR3 coding DNA: TGTGCCAGCAGCCCCCAGACTAGCGGGGGCTACAATGAGCAGTTCTTC.

The chain employs TRBV10-3 and TRBJ2-7; 7 bases match TRBD2. Looked up from germline, CDR1 is ENHRY and CDR2 is SYGVKD. V shed 5 bases, J shed 3 bases, and the junction held 4 bases outside the gene matches. This CDR3 comprises 13 residues. The CDR3 DNA reads as TGTGCCATCAGTTCAGCTAGCGGCTACGAGCAGTACTTC. It codes for CAISSASGYEQYF.